What follows are 14 T cell receptor beta chains derived from one specimen sequenced in a study of blood T cell repertoires in COVID-19. The protocol was immunoSEQ multiplex PCR, while the TCRdb copy is restricted to in-frame clones and leaves out a portion. This sample has 150,000 to 200,000 clones; over 80% occur once, and the top ten carry roughly 5.6%. Material for sequencing was PBMCs or T cells enriched from blood (not recorded which). The receptors derive from a man aged 70 or older who had been exposed to COVID-19.

The chain is built from TRBV19 and TRBJ2-7; 14 bases line up with TRBD2. The V segment lost 5 bases and the J segment 4 bases; nucleotides outside the gene matches: 1. This CDR3 is built from 14 residues. The V gene's germline CDR1 is LNHDA and CDR2 SQIVND (reference sequence). The CDR3 is CASSGLAGGYEQYF. As DNA, the CDR3 is TGTGCCAGTAGTGGACTAGCGGGGGGTTACGAGCAGTACTTC.

The V and J genes are TRBV6-2 or TRBV6-3 and TRBJ1-1; the D is unclear. V was shortened by 3 bases and J by 5 bases, with 13 bases between the two germline ends. Germline CDR1 MNHEY, CDR2 SVGEGT. This CDR3 has 14 residues. CDR3 nucleotide sequence: TGTGCCAGCAGTTATGGGAGTGGGTGGACTGAAGCTTTCTTT. Its translation: CASSYGSGWTEAFF.

This clone was seen a single time. The chain recombines TRBV6-5 with TRBJ2-3; a possible D gene is TRBD2 (6 bases). The CDR3 has 13 residues. V gave up 5 bases and J gave up 14 bases, with 20 bases separating them. CDR1 is MNHEY and CDR2 is SVGAGI in the germline V gene. CDR3 residues: CASSSDPGLTWYF. The CDR3 DNA reads TGTGCCAGCAGTAGTGACCCGGGACTCACCTGGTATTTT.

The chain recombines TRBV10-3 with TRBJ1-2, with D possibly TRBD1 on 5 matching bases. Trimming took 0 bases from V and 7 from J, leaving 12 bases between them. This CDR3 is 14 amino acids long. Germline lookup yields CDR1 ENHRY and CDR2 SYGVKD. CDR3: CAISESTRGSGYTF. The CDR3 bases are TGTGCCATCAGTGAGTCGACTCGGGGGAGTGGCTACACCTTC.

The V gene is TRBV18, the J gene TRBJ1-5, with D possibly TRBD1 on 5 matching bases. This CDR3 contains 16 residues. The germline V gene encodes CDR1 KGHSH and CDR2 LQKENI. The V end lost 3 bases, the J end lost 0 bases, and 12 bases lay between the germline ends. The CDR3 DNA sequence: TGTGCCAGCTCACCGTTCCGACAGTTTAGCAATCAGCCCCAGCATTTT. Translation: CASSPFRQFSNQPQHF.

V gene TRBV19 combines with J gene TRBJ1-5, with a possible D match to TRBD1 (5 bases). This CDR3 is 17 amino acids long. The germline gives CDR1 LNHDA, CDR2 SQIVND (reference sequence). The V end was cut by 6 bases, the J end by 1 base, with 19 bases between. The CDR3 loop reads CASSLRGAGGSNQPQHF. CDR3 nucleotides: TGTGCCAGTAGCCTCAGAGGGGCGGGAGGGAGCAATCAGCCCCAGCATTTT.

This clone was detected only a few times. V usage is TRBV7-8 and J usage is TRBJ2-3; TRBD2 aligns across 10 bases. The length of the CDR3 is 16 residues. Germline CDR1 and CDR2: SGHVS and FQNEAQ. With V trimmed by 1 base and J by 1 base, 2 bases remained unmatched. The CDR3 region has the DNA TGTGCCAGCAGCTTAGTAGGACTAGCGGGCACAGATACGCAGTATTTT. This encodes CASSLVGLAGTDTQYF.

V usage is TRBV24-1 and J usage is TRBJ2-1; 13 bases fit TRBD2. The CDR3 has 16 residues. Unmatched junction bases numbered 5, after V lost 3 bases and J lost 7 bases. In germline, CDR1 is KGHDR, CDR2 SFDVKD. CDR3 nucleotides: TGTGCCACCAGTGATGGGACTAGCGGGAAGAGGAATGAGCAGTTCTTC. Translated: CATSDGTSGKRNEQFF.

The chain combines TRBV6-1 with TRBJ1-6, with 7 bases lining up with TRBD1. CDR3 length: 16 residues. Germline V gene data show CDR1 as MNHNS and CDR2 as SASEGT. V gave up 5 bases and J gave up 8 bases; unmatched junction bases: 12. The CDR3 loop is CASSKGQAPIDSPLHF. As DNA, the CDR3 is TGTGCCAGCAGTAAAGGACAGGCTCCCATAGATTCACCCCTCCACTTT.

This chain links TRBV7-2 with TRBJ1-2, with 7 bases matching TRBD1. V was pared by 5 bases and J by 2 bases, with 8 bases of the junction left unmatched. The germline CDR1 and CDR2 sequences are SGHTA and FQGNSA. This CDR3 has 15 residues. CDR3 residues: CASSRDSNVNYGYTF. The CDR3 DNA is TGTGCCAGCAGCCGGGACAGCAACGTAAACTATGGCTACACCTTC.

DNA of the CDR3: TGTGCCAGCAGTCTAACGGGGTCGGGACTTCAGGACGAGCAGTACTTC. This sequence encodes CASSLTGSGLQDEQYF. V is TRBV28 and J is TRBJ2-7; a possible D gene is TRBD2 (6 bases). The CDR3 contains 16 residues. Trimming removed 5 bases at V and 5 bases at J, with 22 bases between. Per germline, CDR1 MDHEN and CDR2 SYDVKM.

The chain combines TRBV6-6 with TRBJ2-7; 12 nucleotides agree with TRBD1. J was trimmed by 6 bases and V by 4 bases; bases with no gene match: 4. The germline CDR1 and CDR2 sequences are MNHNY and SVGAGI (reference sequence). This CDR3 contains 14 residues. The CDR3 loop is CASSSGTGGVEQYF. In nucleotides, the CDR3 is TGTGCCAGCAGTTCAGGGACAGGGGGCGTCGAGCAGTACTTC.

This clone has only a few counts. The chain has TRBV3-1 (or the pseudogene TRBV3-2) and TRBJ2-1; 12 nucleotides align to TRBD2. CDR1 is LGHDT, CDR2 YNNKEL, per germline (reference sequence). The CDR3 loop spans 19 amino acids. Germline trimming cut 2 bases from V and 6 bases from J; bases unmatched to any gene: 14. The CDR3 region is CASSQLALLAGGRSNEQFF. The DNA for the CDR3 is TGTGCCAGCAGCCAACTCGCTCTGCTAGCGGGGGGGCGAAGCAATGAGCAGTTCTTC.

The sample holds a few counts of this clone. V gene TRBV4-3 combines with J gene TRBJ2-2, with a weak D call TRBD1 (5 bases). This CDR3 has 13 amino acids. Germline lookup yields CDR1 LGHNA and CDR2 YSLEER. Trimming left V 5 bases short and J 3 bases short, with 7 bases between. The CDR3 loop is CASSSRDTGELFF. Here the CDR3 DNA reads TGCGCCAGCAGCTCCAGGGACACCGGGGAGCTGTTTTTT.